A selection of T cell receptor beta chains follows, all from one sample in a study of CD8 T cells in Susac syndrome. MiXCR, run by TCRdb on the immunoSEQ multiplex PCR reads, gives a single entry per CDR3 protein. The sample lists fewer than 200,000 distinct CDR3 sequences; about 91% were seen once. Sequenced: CD4+ T cells from PBMCs. These receptors were taken from a human donor with Susac syndrome. The CDR3 runs from the conserved cysteine through the conserved F or W. Each record gives: V gene, D gene, CDR3 length, clone size, J gene, CDR3 protein, CDR3 DNA. D genes are given only for firm matches. Expanded clones are given a class, and other clones once, few, many or no size at all.

V: TRBV20-1
D: TRBD2
length: 17
size: NA
J: TRBJ2-7
CDR3: CSARGTRTSGASYEQYF
DNA: TGCAGTGCTAGAGGAACCCGAACTAGCGGGGCCTCCTACGAGCAGTACTTC

V: TRBV3-1
D: TRBD1
length: 14
size: NA
J: TRBJ1-2
CDR3: CASSQDRINYGYTF
DNA: TGTGCCAGCAGCCAGGACAGGATTAACTATGGCTACACCTTC

V: TRBV24-1
D: NA
length: 13
size: NA
J: TRBJ1-1
CDR3: CATSDSTQGEAFF
DNA: TGTGCCACCAGTGATTCCACACAGGGTGAAGCTTTCTTT

V: TRBV9
D: NA
length: 13
size: NA
J: TRBJ2-7
CDR3: CASSVGPGDEQYF
DNA: TGTGCCAGCAGCGTAGGACCGGGTGACGAGCAGTACTTC

V: TRBV19
D: TRBD1
length: 15
size: NA
J: TRBJ1-1
CDR3: CASSMGTGGWTEAFF
DNA: TGTGCCAGTAGTATGGGGACAGGGGGCTGGACTGAAGCTTTCTTT

V: TRBV2
D: TRBD2
length: 14
size: NA
J: TRBJ2-1
CDR3: CASSAGTRISEQFF
DNA: TGTGCCAGCAGCGCCGGGACTAGGATCAGTGAGCAGTTCTTC

V: TRBV28
D: NA
length: 12
size: NA
J: TRBJ1-1
CDR3: CASSFRNTEVFF
DNA: TGTGCCAGCAGTTTTCGCAACACTGAAGTTTTCTTT

V: TRBV9
D: NA
length: 13
size: once
J: TRBJ2-2
CDR3: CASSGREAGELFF
DNA: TGTGCCAGCAGCGGGCGTGAGGCCGGGGAGCTGTTTTTT

V: TRBV2
D: NA
length: 13
size: NA
J: TRBJ2-7
CDR3: CASSAVRAPGMDF
DNA: TGTGCCAGCAGCGCAGTCCGTGCCCCGGGTATGGACTTC

V: TRBV6-7
D: NA
length: 21
size: NA
J: TRBJ2-7
CDR3: CASTKTPASSDSTTNSYEQYF
DNA: TGTGCCAGCACCAAAACCCCGGCAAGCAGCGATTCAACGACCAACTCCTACGAGCAGTACTTC

V: TRBV30
D: NA
length: 11
size: NA
J: TRBJ1-4
CDR3: CAWIFNEKLFF
DNA: TGTGCCTGGATATTTAATGAAAAACTGTTTTTT

V: TRBV20-1
D: NA
length: 15
size: NA
J: TRBJ2-7
CDR3: CSARSWRGDLYEQYF
DNA: TGCAGTGCTAGATCTTGGAGGGGGGACCTCTACGAGCAGTACTTC

V: TRBV3-1
D: NA
length: 15
size: NA
J: TRBJ2-5
CDR3: CASSQVIRGGETQYF
DNA: TGTGCCAGCAGCCAAGTCATTCGGGGTGGAGAGACCCAGTACTTC

V: TRBV10-3
D: NA
length: 10
size: NA
J: TRBJ2-5
CDR3: CAAGEETQYF
DNA: TGTGCCGCAGGGGAAGAGACCCAGTACTTC

V: TRBV19
D: TRBD1
length: 14
size: NA
J: TRBJ1-4
CDR3: CASKRQGTNEKLFF
DNA: TGTGCCTCCAAAAGACAGGGAACTAATGAAAAACTGTTTTTT

V: TRBV9
D: NA
length: 15
size: NA
J: TRBJ1-5
CDR3: CASSVEGYSNQPQHF
DNA: TGTGCCAGCAGCGTAGAGGGATATAGCAATCAGCCCCAGCATTTT

V: TRBV19
D: NA
length: 13
size: once
J: TRBJ2-1
CDR3: CASSAYREGEQFF
DNA: TGTGCCAGTAGTGCCTACAGGGAGGGTGAGCAGTTCTTC

V: TRBV7-9
D: NA
length: 11
size: few
J: TRBJ2-7
CDR3: CASSSPYEQYF
DNA: TGTGCCAGCAGCTCCCCCTACGAGCAGTACTTC

V: TRBV20-1
D: TRBD1
length: 14
size: NA
J: TRBJ1-1
CDR3: CSAPGQGADTEAFF
DNA: TGCAGTGCTCCGGGACAGGGGGCGGACACTGAAGCTTTCTTT

V: TRBV29-1
D: NA
length: 14
size: NA
J: TRBJ2-3
CDR3: CSVEGRGGINTQYF
DNA: TGCAGCGTTGAGGGTAGGGGGGGTATAAATACGCAGTATTTT

V: TRBV21-1
D: NA
length: 15
size: NA
J: TRBJ1-1
CDR3: CASSKVGHENTEAFF
DNA: TGTGCCAGCAGCAAAGTGGGACACGAGAACACTGAAGCTTTCTTT

V: TRBV20-1
D: NA
length: 13
size: NA
J: TRBJ1-1
CDR3: CSAETAGGTEAFF
DNA: TGCAGTGCCGAGACTGCCGGTGGCACTGAAGCTTTCTTT

V: TRBV12-3/TRBV12-4
D: TRBD1
length: 14
size: NA
J: TRBJ1-1
CDR3: CASSGQGLGPEAFF
DNA: TGTGCCAGCAGTGGACAGGGTTTAGGCCCTGAAGCTTTCTTT

V: TRBV12-2
D: NA
length: 16
size: NA
J: TRBJ1-5
CDR3: CASRLVARGLRQPQHF
DNA: TGTGCAAGTCGCTTAGTTGCCAGGGGGCTCAGGCAGCCCCAGCATTTT

V: TRBV5-1
D: NA
length: 14
size: NA
J: TRBJ2-5
CDR3: CASSFSTGQETQYF
DNA: TGCGCCAGCAGCTTTTCCACAGGACAAGAGACCCAGTACTTC

V: TRBV4-1
D: TRBD2
length: 16
size: NA
J: TRBJ2-7
CDR3: CASSQGAGVPNYEQYF
DNA: TGCGCCAGCAGCCAAGGAGCGGGAGTCCCAAACTACGAGCAGTACTTC

V: TRBV20-1
D: TRBD1
length: 15
size: NA
J: TRBJ2-7
CDR3: CSARGTGGFIYEQYF
DNA: TGCAGTGCTAGGGGAACAGGGGGCTTTATCTACGAGCAGTACTTC

V: TRBV11-2
D: NA
length: 12
size: NA
J: TRBJ1-1
CDR3: CASSSEGTEAFF
DNA: TGTGCCAGCAGCTCCGAGGGTACTGAAGCTTTCTTT

V: TRBV19
D: NA
length: 15
size: NA
J: TRBJ1-4
CDR3: CASSREGKTNEKLFF
DNA: TGTGCCAGTAGTAGAGAGGGAAAGACTAATGAAAAACTGTTTTTT

V: TRBV4-2
D: TRBD1
length: 15
size: NA
J: TRBJ1-3
CDR3: CASSQDRGGGNTIYF
DNA: TGTGCCAGCAGCCAAGATCGGGGAGGGGGCAACACCATATATTTT

V: TRBV18
D: NA
length: 13
size: once
J: TRBJ1-1
CDR3: CASSPSSNTEAFF
DNA: TGTGCCAGCTCACCGAGTTCGAACACTGAAGCTTTCTTT

V: TRBV6-5
D: NA
length: 15
size: NA
J: TRBJ2-5
CDR3: CASSYSAGHQETQYF
DNA: TGTGCCAGCAGTTACTCGGCAGGACACCAAGAGACCCAGTACTTC

V: TRBV2
D: NA
length: 12
size: NA
J: TRBJ2-1
CDR3: CASRVSGHEQFF
DNA: TGTGCCAGCAGGGTTAGCGGACATGAGCAGTTCTTC

V: TRBV27
D: NA
length: 14
size: once
J: TRBJ1-6
CDR3: CASHRGGHNSPLHF
DNA: TGTGCCAGCCACCGGGGGGGGCATAATTCACCCCTCCACTTT

V: TRBV9
D: NA
length: 16
size: NA
J: TRBJ1-1
CDR3: CASSVSPDLRGRWAFF
DNA: TGTGCCAGCAGCGTGAGCCCCGACCTCCGGGGCAGGTGGGCTTTCTTT

V: TRBV3-1
D: NA
length: 14
size: NA
J: TRBJ1-2
CDR3: CASSQEELNYGYTF
DNA: TGTGCCAGCAGCCAAGAAGAGTTGAACTATGGCTACACCTTC

V: TRBV18
D: NA
length: 17
size: NA
J: TRBJ1-3
CDR3: CASSFTGQRLSGNTIYF
DNA: TGTGCCAGCTCATTCACTGGACAGCGCCTCTCTGGAAACACCATATATTTT

V: TRBV5-1
D: NA
length: 16
size: NA
J: TRBJ2-3
CDR3: CASSLGVTGLGDTQYF
DNA: TGCGCCAGCAGCTTAGGAGTGACAGGACTAGGAGATACGCAGTATTTT

V: TRBV20-1
D: NA
length: 10
size: once
J: TRBJ2-5
CDR3: CSARVETQYF
DNA: TGCAGTGCTAGAGTCGAGACCCAGTACTTC